This T cell receptor beta chain was captured in a study of blood T cell repertoires in COVID-19. Study background: Samples of COVID-19 (acute and convalescent) were obtained from the United States, Italy and Spain. PBMCs, B-cell-depleted T cells, or T cells provided the cDNA or gDNA that made up the material.

Per the study methods: Amplifying reference gene primers gave estimates of nucleated cell counts. Profiling relied on immunoSEQ multiplex PCR, and the TCRdb table lists in-frame clones only, not all of them. Clonal size and the V and J genes are those of that table, whereas D and trimming came from the DNA. Among 130,000 to 150,000 clones listed, more than 75% were seen once. The V gene end was trimmed by 5 bases and the J gene end by 10 bases; junction bases not matched to a gene: 14. The germline CDR1 and CDR2 sequences are SGHRS and YFSETQ. This CDR3 spans 15 amino acids. This receptor was identified in a human donor in a cohort sampled during active COVID-19. The sample was peripheral blood. The V call is TRBV5-1, the J call TRBJ2-1; 8 bases line up with TRBD2. The chain's CDR3 is CASRASAGGAREQFF. CDR3 DNA: TGCGCCAGCAGAGCGTCGGCCGGGGGGGCCCGGGAGCAGTTCTTC. Drawing the rest from reference TRBV5-1 and TRBJ2-1, the complete variable domain is KAGVTQTPRYLIKTRGQQVTLSCSPISGHRSVSWYQQTPGQGLQFLFEYFSETQRNKGNFPGRFSGRQFSNSRSEMNVSTLELGDSALYLCASRASAGGAREQFFGPGTRLTVL.